The 18 T cell receptor beta chains below come from one sample, sequenced in a study of early T cells in non-severe SARS-CoV-2 infection. Using its own MiXCR run on the 5' RACE reads, TCRdb lists one record per CDR3 protein. Of roughly 100,000 distinct CDR3 sequences in the sample, around 14% were seen once. Sequencing was done on a sample of whole blood. The receptors come from an adult who was a healthcare worker with PCR-confirmed SARS-CoV-2 infection or an uninfected control (not recorded which).

The sample holds a few counts of this clonotype. The V and J genes are TRBV12-2 and TRBJ1-5. TRBV12-2 is noted as a pseudogene. The length of the CDR3 is 13 residues. CDR3 DNA sequence: TGTGCAAGTCGCTTCGACGGGAATCAGCCCCAGCATTTT. Amino acid sequence: CASRFDGNQPQHF.

This clonotype was counted only a few times. This rearrangement joins TRBV12-3 or TRBV12-4 to TRBJ2-5, with 16 bases identical to TRBD2. The V and J ends lost 5 bases and 2 bases, in that order; junction bases with no gene match: 8. The CDR3 extends over 18 amino acids. CDR3 region: CASSAGTSGRVGQETQYF. CDR3 nucleotide sequence: TGTGCCAGCAGTGCCGGGACTAGCGGGAGGGTTGGGCAAGAGACCCAGTACTTC.

This clonotype has a handful of counts. The junction does not match germline at one end; this may be a read error. For the CDR3, the DNA is TGTGCCTGGTTCTTGCGCGGGACTAGTCTTGTCTTC. Encoded protein: CAWFLRGTSLVF. The J gene is TRBJ2-1, the V gene TRBV30; 8 bases align to TRBD2. The CDR3 loop spans 12 amino acids. CDR1 is GTSNPN and CDR2 is SVGIG in the germline V gene (reference sequence).

The V and J genes are TRBV18 and TRBJ2-7; the match to TRBD1 covers 7 bases. CDR3 length: 14 residues. V lost 3 bases, J lost 2 bases, and 4 bases stayed unmatched. Germline CDR1 and CDR2: KGHSH and LQKENI. For the CDR3, the DNA is TGTGCCAGCTCACCGGGACAGCCTACCTACGAGCAGTACTTC. It specifies CASSPGQPTYEQYF.

This chain connects TRBV3-1 to TRBJ1-1; no definite D call. In germline, CDR1 is LGHDT, CDR2 YNNKEL (reference sequence). This CDR3 is built from 12 residues. V lost 4 bases, J lost 4 bases, and 7 bases lay in between. The CDR3 region has the DNA TGTGCCAGCAGCCCTCGCCCCACTGAAGCTTTCTTT. Its translation is CASSPRPTEAFF.

In this sample, this clonotype turned up a few times. The V call is TRBV15, the J call TRBJ2-1; D might be TRBD1 or TRBD2, each matching 5 bases. CDR1 and CDR2 from the germline V gene are LNHNV and YYDKDF (reference sequence). This CDR3 has 16 amino acids. V dropped 3 bases and J dropped 6 bases, with 18 bases sitting between them. The DNA of the CDR3 is TGTGCCACCAGCAGGGACAACTTGAATAGCGCCAATGAGCAGTTCTTC. It yields the protein CATSRDNLNSANEQFF.

This chain joins TRBV7-9 and TRBJ2-7; 8 nucleotides match TRBD2. Germline values: CDR1 SEHNR, CDR2 FQNEAQ (reference sequence). The V segment lost 6 bases and the J segment 4 bases; nucleotides outside the gene matches: 5. This CDR3 contains 13 residues. The CDR3 here is CASRSSGEYEQYF. DNA for the CDR3: TGTGCCAGCAGGAGTAGCGGGGAATACGAGCAGTACTTC.

A single count supports this clonotype. The rearrangement uses TRBV19 and TRBJ1-1; unclear D gene. The CDR3 is 17 amino acids. Between the trimmed V and J ends, which lost 3 bases and 5 bases, there was a span of 22 bases. Looked up from germline, CDR1 is LNHDA and CDR2 is SQIVND (reference sequence). CDR3 nucleotide sequence: TGTGCCAGTAGTATGCCCAGTGGGAGGAGAGGAATGACTGAAGCTTTCTTT. Its protein product is CASSMPSGRRGMTEAFF.

This chain connects TRBV12-3 or TRBV12-4 to TRBJ1-1; the match to TRBD1 covers 7 bases. J lost 0 bases, V lost 6 bases, and 10 bases had no gene match. The CDR3 has 16 amino acids. This chain's CDR3 is CASSSQDRPLNTEAFF. CDR3 DNA sequence: TGTGCCAGCAGCTCTCAGGACAGGCCCTTGAACACTGAAGCTTTCTTT.

About this clonotype itself: This is likely a read error, given that the CDR3 carries no conserved phenylalanine or tryptophan at its end. The CDR3 sequence is CASSVTSRGYEQYI. In DNA, the CDR3 is TGTGCCAGCAGCGTCACATCACGGGGTTACGAGCAGTACATC. The V and J genes are TRBV7-8 and TRBJ2-7, with D maybe TRBD2 (5 bases). With 5 bases removed from V and 4 bases from J, the gap between germline ends came to 15 bases. Germline V gene lookup returns CDR1 SGHVS and CDR2 FQNEAQ. The CDR3 loop spans 14 amino acids.

CDR3 in DNA: TGTGCCAGCAGCCAAGAGGCGATTTCACCCGGGGAGCTGTTTTTT. Amino acid sequence: CASSQEAISPGELFF. The chain joins TRBV14 to TRBJ2-2; D gene uncertain. The CDR3 is made up of 15 amino acids. V dropped 0 bases and J dropped 6 bases, with 11 bases sitting between them. Germline values: CDR1 SGHDN, CDR2 FVKESK.

This clonotype was seen more than once but under ten times. The chain joins TRBV4-1 to TRBJ2-3; the D call may be TRBD1 or TRBD2 (7 bases each). Trimming removed 0 bases at V and 4 bases at J, with 14 bases between. Germline V CDR1 and CDR2: MGHRA, YSYEKL. CDR3 length: 16 residues. The CDR3: CASSQERGRGPDTQYF. CDR3 DNA: TGCGCCAGCAGCCAAGAACGAGGGAGGGGGCCAGATACGCAGTATTTT.

The table lists this clonotype with many counts. The J gene is TRBJ1-2, the V gene TRBV30, with 9 bases aligning to TRBD1. This CDR3 contains 16 residues. Per the germline V gene, CDR1 is GTSNPN and CDR2 is SVGIG (reference sequence). J gave up 6 bases and V 8 bases, and 19 bases lay outside the gene matches. This CDR3 is CARSANLKTGGNGYTF. Here the CDR3 DNA reads TGTGCCCGGTCTGCTAACTTGAAGACAGGGGGAAATGGCTACACCTTC.

The V call is TRBV28, the J call TRBJ2-3, with no clear D. V lost 2 bases and J 6 bases, leaving 9 bases between the germline ends. Germline-derived CDR1 and CDR2 are MDHEN and SYDVKM. This CDR3 region has 13 residues. CDR3 nucleotide sequence: TGTGCCAGCAGTTTACGGCCGGACGATACGCAGTATTTT. Amino acids: CASSLRPDDTQYF.

This clonotype was picked up many times. V is TRBV28 and J is TRBJ1-5; D call uncertain. CDR1 and CDR2 from the germline V gene are MDHEN and SYDVKM. This CDR3 contains 12 residues. Trimming took off 7 bases at V and 9 bases at J, with 13 bases between the two ends. The CDR3 loop reads CASNTPFRPQHF. CDR3 DNA: TGTGCCAGCAACACCCCGTTTAGGCCCCAGCATTTT.

There are a few counts of this clonotype. This chain connects TRBV5-1 to TRBJ2-5; D gene uncertain. The CDR3 has 13 amino acids. The V gene lost 1 base and the J gene lost 4 bases, with 8 bases spanning the gap. The germline gives CDR1 SGHRS, CDR2 YFSETQ. The CDR3 nucleotides read TGCGCCAGCAGCTTGCCTTCTGTAGAGACCCAGTACTTC. Translated, it gives CASSLPSVETQYF.

This clonotype was seen ten or more times. The rearrangement uses TRBV5-8 and TRBJ2-7; possible D gene TRBD2, 5 bases. V was pared by 3 bases and J by 6 bases, with 13 bases between. The CDR3 totals 13 residues. The V gene's germline CDR1 is SGHTS and CDR2 YDEGEE. The CDR3 DNA reads as TGTGCCAGCAGCTATCCTGGACGGGGCGAGCAGTACTTC. Encoded protein: CASSYPGRGEQYF.

This clonotype was seen only a few times. The chain combines TRBV7-8 with TRBJ1-2, with D uncertain. Germline CDR1 and CDR2: SGHVS and FQNEAQ. The CDR3 has 15 residues. V lost 5 bases and J lost 4, with 17 bases in between. CDR3 bases: TGTGCCAGCAGCCCCCTTCGGATAGCTTCCTATGGCTACACCTTC. It is translated as CASSPLRIASYGYTF.